These 8 T cell receptor beta chains came from one sample sequenced in a study of identical twins. A single record per CDR3 protein comes from TCRdb applying MiXCR to the 5' RACE reads. The sample contains roughly 1.6 million distinct CDR3 sequences, about 32% of which appear only once. Sample: cord blood. Source of these receptors: a newborn girl in good health.

To note about this clonotype: One end of the junction varies from germline; a read error may be responsible. The chain uses TRBV28 and TRBJ2-1, with unresolved D. This CDR3 has 12 amino acids. Germline CDR1 reads MDHEN; CDR2 reads SYDVKM. In DNA, the CDR3 is TGTGCCAGCAGTTTCACCTACAGTGAGCAGTTCTTC. Translation: CASSFTYSEQFF.

The chain is built from TRBV30 and TRBJ2-5; the match to TRBD1 covers 9 bases. This CDR3 has 14 amino acids. Germline V gives CDR1 GTSNPN, CDR2 SVGIG (reference sequence). The ends lost 0 bases at V and 3 bases at J; junction bases unmatched: 2. CDR3 in DNA: TGTGCCTGGAGTGTACGGGACAGGGAAGAGACCCAGTACTTC. Amino acids: CAWSVRDREETQYF.

This clonotype has just a few counts. The rearrangement links TRBV2 to TRBJ2-1; D unresolved. In germline, CDR1 is SNHLY, CDR2 FYNNEI. The CDR3 runs 9 residues. V lost 11 bases and J 12 bases, leaving 11 bases between the germline ends. The CDR3 DNA follows: TGTGCCGGTCTTCCTGGGCAGTTCTTC. It yields the protein CAGLPGQFF.

This clonotype has just a few counts. The rearrangement links TRBV30 to TRBJ1-2; TRBD1 might be the D (6 bases). V lost 1 base and J lost 5, with 14 bases in between. This CDR3 is 14 amino acids long. Germline-derived CDR1 and CDR2 are GTSNPN and SVGIG (reference sequence). The CDR3 sequence is CAWSAGTRGYGYTF. The CDR3 DNA reads TGTGCCTGGAGTGCCGGGACAAGAGGTTATGGCTACACCTTC.

The V and J genes are TRBV27 and TRBJ2-3, with 12 nucleotides matching TRBD2. V dropped 5 bases and J dropped 5; count of bases not matched to a gene: 11. CDR1 and CDR2 from the germline V gene are MNHEY and SMNVEV (reference sequence). The CDR3 length is 17 residues. DNA of the CDR3: TGTGCCAGCAGTGCCTCCCTAGCGGGGGGGCAACAAGATACGCAGTATTTT. Translating it yields CASSASLAGGQQDTQYF.

The sample holds one count of this clonotype. The chain couples TRBV20-1 to TRBJ1-2; 10 bases align to TRBD1. The length of the CDR3 is 12 residues. Germline assignment: CDR1 DFQATT and CDR2 SNEGSKA (reference sequence). V lost 5 bases to trimming and J lost 12 bases; unmatched junction nucleotides: 9. CDR3 in amino acids: CSAFGQGEGNTF. The CDR3 coding sequence is TGCAGTGCTTTTGGACAGGGGGAAGGCAACACCTTC.

This clonotype was seen ten or more times. The J gene is TRBJ2-1, the V gene TRBV29-1; D possibly matches TRBD1 or TRBD2 (6 bases each). Germline V gene sequence: CDR1 SQVTM, CDR2 ANQGSEA. CDR3 length equals 15 residues. Trimming pared 1 base from V and 4 bases from J, leaving 14 bases between. The CDR3 nucleotides are TGCAGCGTTGAAGTCGGGAAGGGGGGTTACAATGAGCAGTTCTTC. Amino acid sequence: CSVEVGKGGYNEQFF.

This clonotype came up a few times. The gene calls are TRBV20-1 and TRBJ2-7, with 8 bases lining up with TRBD1. Germline CDR1 is DFQATT and CDR2 is SNEGSKA (reference sequence). V was pared by 5 bases and J by 0 bases, with 9 bases of the junction left unmatched. The CDR3 covers 15 residues. DNA of the CDR3: TGCAGTGCTCATCCGACAGGGGCCCCCTCCTACGAGCAGTACTTC. Its translation: CSAHPTGAPSYEQYF.